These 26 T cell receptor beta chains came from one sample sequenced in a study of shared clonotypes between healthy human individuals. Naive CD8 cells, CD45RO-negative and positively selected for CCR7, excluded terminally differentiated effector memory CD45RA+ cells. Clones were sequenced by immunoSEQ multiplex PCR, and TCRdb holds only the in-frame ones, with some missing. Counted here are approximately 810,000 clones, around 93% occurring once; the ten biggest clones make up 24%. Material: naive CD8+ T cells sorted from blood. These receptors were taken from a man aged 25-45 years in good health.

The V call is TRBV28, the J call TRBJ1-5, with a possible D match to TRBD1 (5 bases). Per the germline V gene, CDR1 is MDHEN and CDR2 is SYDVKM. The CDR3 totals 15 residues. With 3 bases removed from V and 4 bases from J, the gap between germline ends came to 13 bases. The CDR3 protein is CASSLYVGANQPQHF. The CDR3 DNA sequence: TGTGCCAGCAGTTTGTATGTAGGGGCAAATCAGCCCCAGCATTTT.

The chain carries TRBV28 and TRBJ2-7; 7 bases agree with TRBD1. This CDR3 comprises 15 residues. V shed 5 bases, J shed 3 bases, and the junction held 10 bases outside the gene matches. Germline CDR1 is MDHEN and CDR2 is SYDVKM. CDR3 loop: CASSPLTGVVYEQYF. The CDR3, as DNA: TGTGCCAGCAGTCCCCTCACAGGGGTAGTCTACGAGCAGTACTTC. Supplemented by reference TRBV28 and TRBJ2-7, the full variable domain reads DVKVTQSSRYLVKRTGEKVFLECVQDMDHENMFWYRQDPGLGLRLIYFSYDVKMKEKGDIPEGYSVSREKKERFSLILESASTNQTSMYLCASSPLTGVVYEQYFGPGTRLTVT.

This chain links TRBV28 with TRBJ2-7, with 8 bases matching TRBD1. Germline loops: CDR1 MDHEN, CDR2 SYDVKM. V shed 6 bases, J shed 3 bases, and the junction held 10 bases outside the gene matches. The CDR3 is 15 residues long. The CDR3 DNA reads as TGTGCCAGCAGAACCGGGACAGGACAAGTCTACGAGCAGTACTTC. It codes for CASRTGTGQVYEQYF.

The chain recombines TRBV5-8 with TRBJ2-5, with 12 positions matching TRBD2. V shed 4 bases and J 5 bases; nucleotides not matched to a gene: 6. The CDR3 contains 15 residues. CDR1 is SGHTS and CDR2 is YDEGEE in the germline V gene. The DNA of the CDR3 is TGTGCCAGCAGCGACGGACTAGCGGGACTGGAGACCCAGTACTTC. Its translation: CASSDGLAGLETQYF.

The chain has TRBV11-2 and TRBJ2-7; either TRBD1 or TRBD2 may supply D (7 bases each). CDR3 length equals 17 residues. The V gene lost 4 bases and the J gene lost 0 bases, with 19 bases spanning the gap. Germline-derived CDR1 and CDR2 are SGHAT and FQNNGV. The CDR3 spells CASSSGGSGTFSYEQYF. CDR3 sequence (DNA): TGTGCCAGCAGCTCAGGGGGGAGCGGGACATTCTCCTACGAGCAGTACTTC. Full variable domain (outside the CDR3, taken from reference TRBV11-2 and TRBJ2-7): EAGVAQSPRYKIIEKRQSVAFWCNPISGHATLYWYQQILGQGPKLLIQFQNNGVVDDSQLPKDRFSAERLKGVDSTLKIQPAKLEDSAVYLCASSSGGSGTFSYEQYFGPGTRLTVT.

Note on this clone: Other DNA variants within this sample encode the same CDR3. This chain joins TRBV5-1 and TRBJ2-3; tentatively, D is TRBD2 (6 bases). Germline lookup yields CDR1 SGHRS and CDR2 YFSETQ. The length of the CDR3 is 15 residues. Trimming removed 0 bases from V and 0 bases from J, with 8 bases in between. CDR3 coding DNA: TGCGCCAGCAGCTTGGCCGGGACTAGCACAGATACGCAGTATTTT. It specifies CASSLAGTSTDTQYF. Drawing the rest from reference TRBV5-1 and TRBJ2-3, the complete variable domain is KAGVTQTPRYLIKTRGQQVTLSCSPISGHRSVSWYQQTPGQGLQFLFEYFSETQRNKGNFPGRFSGRQFSNSRSEMNVSTLELGDSALYLCASSLAGTSTDTQYFGPGTRLTVL.

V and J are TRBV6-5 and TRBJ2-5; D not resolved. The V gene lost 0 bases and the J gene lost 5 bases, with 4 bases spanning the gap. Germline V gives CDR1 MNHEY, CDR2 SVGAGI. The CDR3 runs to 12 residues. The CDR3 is CASSYSQETQYF. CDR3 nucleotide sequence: TGTGCCAGCAGTTACTCCCAGGAGACCCAGTACTTC.

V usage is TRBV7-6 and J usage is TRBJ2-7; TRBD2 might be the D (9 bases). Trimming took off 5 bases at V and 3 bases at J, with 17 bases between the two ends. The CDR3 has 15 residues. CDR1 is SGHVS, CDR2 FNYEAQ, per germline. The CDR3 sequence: CASSQGAGGYYEQYF. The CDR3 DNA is TGTGCCAGCAGCCAGGGGGCGGGAGGGTACTACGAGCAGTACTTC.

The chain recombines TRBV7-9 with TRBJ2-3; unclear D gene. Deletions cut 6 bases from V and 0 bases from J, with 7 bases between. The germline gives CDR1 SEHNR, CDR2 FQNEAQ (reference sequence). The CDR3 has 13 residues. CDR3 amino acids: CASSGESTDTQYF. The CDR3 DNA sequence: TGTGCCAGCAGTGGGGAAAGCACAGATACGCAGTATTTT.

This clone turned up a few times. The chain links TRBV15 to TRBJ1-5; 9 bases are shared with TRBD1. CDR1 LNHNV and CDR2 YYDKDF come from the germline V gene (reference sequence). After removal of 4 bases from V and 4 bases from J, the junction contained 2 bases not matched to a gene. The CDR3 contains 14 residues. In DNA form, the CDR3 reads TGTGCCACCAGCAACGACAGGGGGAATCAGCCCCAGCATTTT. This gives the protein CATSNDRGNQPQHF. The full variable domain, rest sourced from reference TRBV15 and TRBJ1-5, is DAMVIQNPRYQVTQFGKPVTLSCSQTLNHNVMYWYQQKSSQAPKLLFHYYDKDFNNEADTPDNFQSRRPNTSFCFLDIRSPGLGDTAMYLCATSNDRGNQPQHFGDGTRLSIL.

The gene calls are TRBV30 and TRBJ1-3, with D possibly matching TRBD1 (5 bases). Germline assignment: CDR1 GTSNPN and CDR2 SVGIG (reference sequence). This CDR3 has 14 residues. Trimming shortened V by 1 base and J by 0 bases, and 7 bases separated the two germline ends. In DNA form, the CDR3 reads TGTGCCTGGAGTGGAGACAGCTCTGGAAACACCATATATTTT. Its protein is CAWSGDSSGNTIYF.

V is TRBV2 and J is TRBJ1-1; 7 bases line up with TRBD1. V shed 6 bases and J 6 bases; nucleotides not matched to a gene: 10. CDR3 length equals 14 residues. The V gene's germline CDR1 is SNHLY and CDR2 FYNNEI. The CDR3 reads CASRETGFFSEAFF. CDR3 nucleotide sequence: TGTGCCAGCAGGGAGACAGGGTTTTTTTCTGAAGCTTTCTTT.

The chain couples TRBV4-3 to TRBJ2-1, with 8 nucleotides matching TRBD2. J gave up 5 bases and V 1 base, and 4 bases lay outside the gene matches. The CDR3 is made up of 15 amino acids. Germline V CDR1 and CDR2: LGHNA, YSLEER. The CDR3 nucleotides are TGCGCCAGCAGCCAAGCCAGCGGGAGAAACAATGAGCAGTTCTTC. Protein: CASSQASGRNNEQFF.

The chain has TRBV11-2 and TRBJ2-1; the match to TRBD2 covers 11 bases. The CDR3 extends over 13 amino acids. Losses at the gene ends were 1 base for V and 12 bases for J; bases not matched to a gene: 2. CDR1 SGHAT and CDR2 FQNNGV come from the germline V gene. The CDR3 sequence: CASSLGGLAAQFF. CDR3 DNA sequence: TGTGCCAGCAGCTTAGGGGGACTAGCGGCGCAGTTCTTC.

The DNA for the CDR3 is TGCGCCAGCAGAATGGGACTAGCGCTCACAGATACGCAGTATTTT. Encoded protein: CASRMGLALTDTQYF. The V call is TRBV5-1, the J call TRBJ2-3; 10 nucleotides agree with TRBD2. This CDR3 spans 15 amino acids. Unmatched junction bases numbered 5, after V lost 5 bases and J lost 2 bases. Per germline, CDR1 SGHRS and CDR2 YFSETQ.

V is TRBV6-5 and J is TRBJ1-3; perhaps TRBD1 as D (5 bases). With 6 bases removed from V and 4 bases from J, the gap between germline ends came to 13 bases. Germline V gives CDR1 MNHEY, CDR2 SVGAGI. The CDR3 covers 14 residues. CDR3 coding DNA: TGTGCCAGCAGCCCTCGGGGACGAGGAAACACCATATATTTT. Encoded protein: CASSPRGRGNTIYF.

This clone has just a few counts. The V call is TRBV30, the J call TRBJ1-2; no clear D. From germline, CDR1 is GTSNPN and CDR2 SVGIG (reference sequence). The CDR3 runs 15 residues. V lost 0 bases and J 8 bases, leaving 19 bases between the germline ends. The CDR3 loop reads CAWSVPAGSIVGYTF. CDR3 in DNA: TGTGCCTGGAGTGTACCCGCAGGTTCGATCGTCGGCTACACCTTC.

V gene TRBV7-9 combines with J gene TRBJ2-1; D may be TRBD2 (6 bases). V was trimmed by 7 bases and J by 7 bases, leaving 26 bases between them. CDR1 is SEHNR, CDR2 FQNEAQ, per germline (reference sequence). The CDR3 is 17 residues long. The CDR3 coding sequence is TGTGCCAGCAACTATACCGGGGTGGGGGGATCAGGGAATGAGCAGTTCTTC. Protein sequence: CASNYTGVGGSGNEQFF.

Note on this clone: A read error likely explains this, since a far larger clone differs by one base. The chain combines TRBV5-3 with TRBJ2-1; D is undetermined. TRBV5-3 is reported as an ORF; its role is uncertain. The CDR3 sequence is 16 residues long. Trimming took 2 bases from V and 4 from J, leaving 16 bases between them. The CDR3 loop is CARSFSVGIRYNEQFF. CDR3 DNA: TGTGCCAGAAGCTTTAGTGTCGGTATCAGGTACAATGAGCAGTTCTTC.

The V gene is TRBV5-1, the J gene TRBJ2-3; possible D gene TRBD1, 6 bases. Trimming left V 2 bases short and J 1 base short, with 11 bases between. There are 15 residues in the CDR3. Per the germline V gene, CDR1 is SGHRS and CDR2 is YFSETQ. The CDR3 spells CASSFLSGGTDTQYF. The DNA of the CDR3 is TGCGCCAGCAGCTTTCTTTCAGGGGGCACAGATACGCAGTATTTT.

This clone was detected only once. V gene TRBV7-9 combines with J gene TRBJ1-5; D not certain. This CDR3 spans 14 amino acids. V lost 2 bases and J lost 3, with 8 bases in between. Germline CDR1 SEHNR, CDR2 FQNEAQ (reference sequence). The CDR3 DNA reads TGTGCCAGCAGCTTAACAGACGACAATCAGCCCCAGCATTTT. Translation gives CASSLTDDNQPQHF. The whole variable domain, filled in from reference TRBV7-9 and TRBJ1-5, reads DTGVSQNPRHKITKRGQNVTFRCDPISEHNRLYWYRQTLGQGPEFLTYFQNEAQLEKSRLLSDRFSAERPKGSFSTLEIQRTEQGDSAMYLCASSLTDDNQPQHFGDGTRLSIL.

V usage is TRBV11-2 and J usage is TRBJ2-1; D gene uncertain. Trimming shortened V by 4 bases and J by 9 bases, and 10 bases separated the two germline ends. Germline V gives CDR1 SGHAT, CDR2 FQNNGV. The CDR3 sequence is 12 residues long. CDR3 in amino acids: CASSYFVAEQFF. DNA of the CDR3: TGTGCCAGCAGCTACTTTGTGGCTGAGCAGTTCTTC.

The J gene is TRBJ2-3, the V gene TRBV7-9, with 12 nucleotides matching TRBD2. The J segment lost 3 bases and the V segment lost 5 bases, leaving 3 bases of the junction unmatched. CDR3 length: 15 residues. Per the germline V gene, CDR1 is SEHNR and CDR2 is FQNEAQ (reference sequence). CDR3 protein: CASSGGTSGTDTQYF. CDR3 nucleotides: TGTGCCAGCAGCGGTGGGACTAGCGGGACAGATACGCAGTATTTT.

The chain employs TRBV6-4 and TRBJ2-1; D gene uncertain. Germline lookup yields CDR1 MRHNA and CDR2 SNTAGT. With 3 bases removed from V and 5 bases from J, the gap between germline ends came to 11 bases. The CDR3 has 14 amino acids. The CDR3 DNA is TGTGCCAGCAGTGATGACGGAACTAACAATGAGCAGTTCTTC. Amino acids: CASSDDGTNNEQFF.

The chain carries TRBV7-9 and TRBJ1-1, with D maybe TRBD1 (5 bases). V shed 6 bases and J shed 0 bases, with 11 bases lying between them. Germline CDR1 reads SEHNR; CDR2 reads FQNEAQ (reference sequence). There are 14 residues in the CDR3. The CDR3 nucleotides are TGTGCCAGCAGAAGCAGGGAACTGAACACTGAAGCTTTCTTT. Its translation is CASRSRELNTEAFF.

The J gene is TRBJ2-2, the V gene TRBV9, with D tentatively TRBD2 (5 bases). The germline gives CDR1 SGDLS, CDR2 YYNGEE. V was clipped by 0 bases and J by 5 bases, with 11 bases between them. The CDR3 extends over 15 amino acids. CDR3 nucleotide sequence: TGTGCCAGCAGCGTAGGAGGGTCTCAAACCGGGGAGCTGTTTTTT. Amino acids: CASSVGGSQTGELFF.